This TCR beta chain is drawn from a study of response to subunit inactivated influenza vaccine. The CDR3 is made up of 18 amino acids. Germline CDR1 reads SGHVS; CDR2 reads FQNEAQ. The V and J ends lost 5 bases and 0 bases respectively, with 22 bases between them. TCRdb called the RT-PCR reads again in MiXCR, with one record for every CDR3 protein. The repertoire holds more than 550,000 distinct CDR3 sequences, approximately 10% seen once, with approximately 10% in the top ten. These data were also reused for a study on T cells expressing NK-cell markers. In that study: With UMIs, 5'RACE template switching was used to make TCR beta cDNA. The TCR beta repertoires originated in sorted CD3+CD56+NKG2C+, CD3+CD56+NKG2C- and CD3+CD56-NKG2C+ T cells. Dominant NKG2C+ clonotypes accounted for about 1.0-8% of CD8+ T cells in a handful of donors. The CD3+CD56-NKG2C+ fraction of several donors was likewise dominated by these clonotypes. It was still unclear whether expanded NKG2C+ T cell clones were HCMV specific.

Sequences were derived from PBMCs from blood, sampled on the day of vaccination. The receptor was isolated from a man aged 45-65 years who received an inactivated influenza vaccine. This chain links TRBV7-8 with TRBJ2-5; D unresolved. The CDR3 region is CASSQTRRGPLYQETQYF. CDR3 nucleotides: TGTGCCAGCAGCCAAACACGACGAGGTCCCTTGTACCAAGAGACCCAGTACTTC.